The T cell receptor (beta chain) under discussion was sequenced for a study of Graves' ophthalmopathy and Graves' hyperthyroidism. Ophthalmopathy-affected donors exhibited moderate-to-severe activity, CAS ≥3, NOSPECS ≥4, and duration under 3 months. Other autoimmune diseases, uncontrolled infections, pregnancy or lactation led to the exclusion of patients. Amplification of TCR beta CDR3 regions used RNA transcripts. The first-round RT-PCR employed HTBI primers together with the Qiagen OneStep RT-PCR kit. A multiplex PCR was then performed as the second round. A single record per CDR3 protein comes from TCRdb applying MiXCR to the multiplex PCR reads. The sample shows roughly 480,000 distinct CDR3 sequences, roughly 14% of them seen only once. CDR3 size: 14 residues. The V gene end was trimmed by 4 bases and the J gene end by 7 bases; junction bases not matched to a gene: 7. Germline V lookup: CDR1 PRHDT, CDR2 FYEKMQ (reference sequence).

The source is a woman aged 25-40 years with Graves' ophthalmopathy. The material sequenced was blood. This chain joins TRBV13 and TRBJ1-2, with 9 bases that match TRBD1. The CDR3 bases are TGTGCCAGCAGCTCCTCCGGGACAGGGATTGGCTACACCTTC. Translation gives CASSSSGTGIGYTF.